This T cell receptor (beta chain) was found in a study of cytomegalovirus exposure and HLA in healthy donors. Turning to the study itself: An early data release held tens of millions of unique TCRs from HLA-typed donors.

Study conclusions and caveats: A previous analysis found most TCR beta V segments productive roughly 87% or roughly 30% of the time.

CDR1 MNHEY and CDR2 SMNVEV come from the germline V gene (reference sequence). Between the trimmed V and J ends, which lost 10 bases and 0 bases, there was a span of 12 bases. This CDR3 is 13 amino acids long. Unrecorded immune exposures were likely, despite nominal health at sampling. Amplification used 60 Vbeta primers and 13 Jbeta primers. Generated by immunoSEQ multiplex PCR, the TCRdb table keeps only in-frame clones and is missing some. Among some 77,000 clones listed, around 77% were seen once. Of note for this clone: Its antigen remains unidentified.

The specimen sequenced was PBMCs. The chain has TRBV27 and TRBJ1-1, with D perhaps TRBD1 (6 bases). This receptor was taken from a woman aged 40 to 50 in good health and CMV-seropositive. CDR3 DNA sequence: TGTGCCACCTGTGGGGGCATGAACACTGAAGCTTTCTTT. It encodes CATCGGMNTEAFF.